What follows is one TCR beta chain and its context. Losses at the gene ends were 7 bases for V and 6 bases for J; bases not matched to a gene: 17. The germline V gene encodes CDR1 MNHEY and CDR2 SMNVEV (reference sequence). CDR3 length: 16 residues. This specimen comes from a study of blood T cell repertoires in COVID-19. Original processing methods: Reference gene primer amplification in the assay estimated nucleated cell counts. Measured with immunoSEQ multiplex PCR; TCRdb has only the in-frame clones, and not every one. V, J and clone size were drawn from that table, and D and trimming were deduced from the DNA. This sample has over 100,000 clones, with around 87% found just once.

The source is a man aged 50 or older with active COVID-19. The chain uses TRBV27 and TRBJ2-7; 8 bases agree with TRBD1. The sample comprised peripheral blood. For the CDR3, the DNA is TGTGCCAGCACTTCGGCAGGGGGCCTCACTGGACGCGAGCAGTACTTC. The encoded protein is CASTSAGGLTGREQYF.